This TCR beta chain was recovered during a study of molecular identifiers for immune sequencing clone quantification. On the study more broadly: Replicates partitioned RNA from approximately 20,000 or 98,000 naive CD8 cells into five parts, sequencing four.

CDR3 length: 17 residues. The germline CDR1 and CDR2 sequences are SNHLY and FYNNEI. The junction had 7 bases not matched to a gene; V was cut back by 3 bases and J by 4 bases. As to this clonotype: Just one base apart from a much larger clone, this may be a read error. Since no conserved phenylalanine or tryptophan closes the CDR3, a read error is the likely cause.

It was from roughly 21,000 to 960,000 sorted cells, with 10%, 30% or 50% RNA, that naive CD8 libraries came. Naive CD8 T cells were picked out by sorting for CD8+CD4-CCR7+CD45RA+. TCRdb ran MiXCR on the PCR reads and lists one entry per CDR3 protein. The sample lists around 460,000 distinct CDR3 sequences, around 23% occurring once. This chain links TRBV2 with TRBJ2-3; 13 nucleotides line up with TRBD2. The receptor was derived from a human donor in good health. Some libraries in this study had Jurkat cell RNA spiked in. Sequenced sample: naive CD8+ T cells from blood, with Jurkat cell RNA spiked in. Subset here: FACS-sorted CD8+CD4-CCR7+CD45RA+ naive T cells. The CDR3 loop is CASSESVLAGGADTQYL. CDR3 nucleotides: TGTGCCAGCAGTGAGAGTGTACTAGCGGGGGGGGCAGATACGCAGTATCTT.